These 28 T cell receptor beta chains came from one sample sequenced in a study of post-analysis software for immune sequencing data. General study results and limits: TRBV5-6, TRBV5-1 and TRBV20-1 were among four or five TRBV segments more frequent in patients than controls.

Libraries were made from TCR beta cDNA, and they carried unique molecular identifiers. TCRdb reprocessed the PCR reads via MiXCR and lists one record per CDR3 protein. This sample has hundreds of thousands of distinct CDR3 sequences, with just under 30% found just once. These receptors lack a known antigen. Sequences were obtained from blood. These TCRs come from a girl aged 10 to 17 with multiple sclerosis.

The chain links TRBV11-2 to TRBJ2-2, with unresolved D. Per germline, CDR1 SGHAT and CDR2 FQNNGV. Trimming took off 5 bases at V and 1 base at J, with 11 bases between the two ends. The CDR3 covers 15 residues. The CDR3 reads CASSLTLGNTGELFF. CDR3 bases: TGTGCCAGCAGCCTGACTCTAGGGAACACCGGGGAGCTGTTTTTT.

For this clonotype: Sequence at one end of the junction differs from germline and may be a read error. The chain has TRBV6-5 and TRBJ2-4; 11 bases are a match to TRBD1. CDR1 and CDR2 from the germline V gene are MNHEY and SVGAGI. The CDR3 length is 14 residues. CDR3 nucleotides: TGTGCTAGCAGCACCGGGACAGGGGGGAACATTCAGTACTTC. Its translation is CASSTGTGGNIQYF.

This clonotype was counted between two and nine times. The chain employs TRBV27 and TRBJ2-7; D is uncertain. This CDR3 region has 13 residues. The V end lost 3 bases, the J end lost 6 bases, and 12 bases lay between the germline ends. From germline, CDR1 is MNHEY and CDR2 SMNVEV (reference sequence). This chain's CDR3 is CASSFGRAGEQYF. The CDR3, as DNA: TGTGCCAGCAGTTTCGGACGAGCCGGCGAGCAGTACTTC.

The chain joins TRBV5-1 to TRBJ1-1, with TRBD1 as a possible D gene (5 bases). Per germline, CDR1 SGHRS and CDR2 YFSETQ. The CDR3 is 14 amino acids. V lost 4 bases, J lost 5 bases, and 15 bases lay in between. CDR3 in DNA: TGCGCCAGCAGCCGGGACGGGAGGACTACTGAAGCTTTCTTT. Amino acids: CASSRDGRTTEAFF.

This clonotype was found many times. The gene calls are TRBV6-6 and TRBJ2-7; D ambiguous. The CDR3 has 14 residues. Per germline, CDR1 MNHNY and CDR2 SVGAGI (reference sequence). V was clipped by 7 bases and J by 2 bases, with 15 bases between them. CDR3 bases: TGTGCCAGCACGCAGAGGATGGAGACCTACGAGCAGTACTTC. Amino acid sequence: CASTQRMETYEQYF.

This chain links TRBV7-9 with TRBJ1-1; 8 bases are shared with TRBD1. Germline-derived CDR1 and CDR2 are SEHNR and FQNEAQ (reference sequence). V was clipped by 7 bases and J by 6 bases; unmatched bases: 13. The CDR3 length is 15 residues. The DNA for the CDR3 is TGTGCCAGCAACTCCCTCAATGGACAGGGCCCTGAAGCTTTCTTT. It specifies CASNSLNGQGPEAFF.

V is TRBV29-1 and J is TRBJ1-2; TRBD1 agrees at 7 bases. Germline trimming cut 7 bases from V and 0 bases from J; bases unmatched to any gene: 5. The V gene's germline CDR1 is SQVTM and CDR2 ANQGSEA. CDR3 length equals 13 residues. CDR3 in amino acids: CSGGQVANYGYTF. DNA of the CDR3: TGCAGCGGCGGACAGGTAGCTAACTATGGCTACACCTTC.

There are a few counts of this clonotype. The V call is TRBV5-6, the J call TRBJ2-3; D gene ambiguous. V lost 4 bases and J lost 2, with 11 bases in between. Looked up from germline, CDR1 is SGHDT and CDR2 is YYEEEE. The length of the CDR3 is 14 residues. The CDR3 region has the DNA TGTGCCAGCAGCCCGGGCAGGTTCACAGATACGCAGTATTTT. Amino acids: CASSPGRFTDTQYF. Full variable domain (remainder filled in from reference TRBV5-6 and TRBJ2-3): DAGVTQSPTHLIKTRGQQVTLRCSPKSGHDTVSWYQQALGQGPQFIFQYYEEEERQRGNFPDRFSGHQFPNYSSELNVNALLLGDSALYLCASSPGRFTDTQYFGPGTRLTVL.

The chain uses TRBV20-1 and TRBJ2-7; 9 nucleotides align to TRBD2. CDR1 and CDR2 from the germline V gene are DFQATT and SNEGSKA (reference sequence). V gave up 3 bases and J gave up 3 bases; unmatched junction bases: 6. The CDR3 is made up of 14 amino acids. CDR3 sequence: CSASPTAGGYEQYF. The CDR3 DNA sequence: TGCAGTGCTAGCCCCACAGCGGGAGGCTACGAGCAGTACTTC.

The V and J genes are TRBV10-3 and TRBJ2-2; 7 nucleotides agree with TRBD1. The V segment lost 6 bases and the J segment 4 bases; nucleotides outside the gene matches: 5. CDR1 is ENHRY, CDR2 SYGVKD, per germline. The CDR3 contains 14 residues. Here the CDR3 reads CAISRDSSTGELFF. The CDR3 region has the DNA TGTGCCATCAGCCGGGACAGCTCCACCGGGGAGCTGTTTTTT.

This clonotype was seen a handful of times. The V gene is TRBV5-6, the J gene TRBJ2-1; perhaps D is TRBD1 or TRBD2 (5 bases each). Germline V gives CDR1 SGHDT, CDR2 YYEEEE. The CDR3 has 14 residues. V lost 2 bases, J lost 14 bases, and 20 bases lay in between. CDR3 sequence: CASSFSQPGPGKFF. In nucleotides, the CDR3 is TGTGCCAGCAGCTTTTCGCAGCCGGGGCCAGGGAAGTTCTTC.

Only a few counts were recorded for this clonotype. CDR3 in amino acids: CASSEGNRREKLFF. Written as DNA, the CDR3 is TGTGCCAGCAGCGAGGGCAACCGAAGGGAAAAACTGTTTTTT. This rearrangement joins TRBV9 to TRBJ1-4; the D is unclear. The CDR3 length is 14 residues. From germline, CDR1 is SGDLS and CDR2 YYNGEE. The V gene lost 3 bases and the J gene lost 8 bases, with 14 bases spanning the gap.

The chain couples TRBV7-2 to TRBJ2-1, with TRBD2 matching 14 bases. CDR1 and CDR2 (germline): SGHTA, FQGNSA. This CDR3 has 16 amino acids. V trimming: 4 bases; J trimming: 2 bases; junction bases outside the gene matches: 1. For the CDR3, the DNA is TGTGCCAGCAGCTCGGGACTAGCGGGGGCCTACAATGAGCAGTTCTTC. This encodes CASSSGLAGAYNEQFF. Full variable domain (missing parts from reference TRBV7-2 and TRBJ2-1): GAGVSQSPSNKVTEKGKDVELRCDPISGHTALYWYRQSLGQGLEFLIYFQGNSAPDKSGLPSDRFSAERTGGSVSTLTIQRTQQEDSAVYLCASSSGLAGAYNEQFFGPGTRLTVL.

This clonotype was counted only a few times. The DNA for the CDR3 is TGTGCCAGCAGGGCCCAGGTGGTCAGGGGGCATGGCTACACCTTC. This translates into CASRAQVVRGHGYTF. The V and J genes are TRBV28 and TRBJ1-2, with 8 bases aligning to TRBD1. Trimming cost V 6 bases and J 6 bases; bases outside gene matches: 12. Germline loops: CDR1 MDHEN, CDR2 SYDVKM. This CDR3 is 15 amino acids long.

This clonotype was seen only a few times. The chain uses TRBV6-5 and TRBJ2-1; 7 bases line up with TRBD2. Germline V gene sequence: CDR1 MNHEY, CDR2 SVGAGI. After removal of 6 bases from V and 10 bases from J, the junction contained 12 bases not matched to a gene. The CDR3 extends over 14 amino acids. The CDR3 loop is CASSLTTSDSEQFF. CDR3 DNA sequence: TGTGCCAGCAGCCTTACTACTAGCGATTCGGAGCAGTTCTTC.

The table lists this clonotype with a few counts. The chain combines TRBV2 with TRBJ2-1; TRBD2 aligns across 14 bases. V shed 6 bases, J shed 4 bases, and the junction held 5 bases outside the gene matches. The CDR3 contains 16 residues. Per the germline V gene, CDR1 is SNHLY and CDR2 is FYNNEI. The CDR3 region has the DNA TGTGCCAGCAGACCGGGACTAGCGGGAGCGTACAATGAGCAGTTCTTC. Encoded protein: CASRPGLAGAYNEQFF.

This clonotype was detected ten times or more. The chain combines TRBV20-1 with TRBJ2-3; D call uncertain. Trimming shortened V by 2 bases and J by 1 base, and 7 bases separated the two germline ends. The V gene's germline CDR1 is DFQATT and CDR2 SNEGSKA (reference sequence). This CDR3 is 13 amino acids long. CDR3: CSARPLGTDTQYF. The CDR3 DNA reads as TGCAGTGCTAGACCCCTAGGCACAGATACGCAGTATTTT.

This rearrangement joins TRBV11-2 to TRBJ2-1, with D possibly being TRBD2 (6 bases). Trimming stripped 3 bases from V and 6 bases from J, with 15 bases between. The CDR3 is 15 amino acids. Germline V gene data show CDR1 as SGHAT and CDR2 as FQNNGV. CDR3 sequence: CASSFGSLLVNEQFF. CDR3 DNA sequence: TGTGCCAGCAGCTTCGGGAGCCTTCTGGTCAATGAGCAGTTCTTC. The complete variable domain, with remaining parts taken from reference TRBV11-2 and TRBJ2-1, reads EAGVAQSPRYKIIEKRQSVAFWCNPISGHATLYWYQQILGQGPKLLIQFQNNGVVDDSQLPKDRFSAERLKGVDSTLKIQPAKLEDSAVYLCASSFGSLLVNEQFFGPGTRLTVL.

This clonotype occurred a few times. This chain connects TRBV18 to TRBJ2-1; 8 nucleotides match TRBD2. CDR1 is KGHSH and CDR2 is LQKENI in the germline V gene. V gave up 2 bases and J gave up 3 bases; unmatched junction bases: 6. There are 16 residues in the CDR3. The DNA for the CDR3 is TGTGCCAGCTCACCAGGCCAGCGGGGGCTCTACAATGAGCAGTTCTTC. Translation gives CASSPGQRGLYNEQFF. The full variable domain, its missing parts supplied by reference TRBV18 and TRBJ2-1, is NAGVMQNPRHLVRRRGQEARLRCSPMKGHSHVYWYRQLPEEGLKFMVYLQKENIIDESGMPKERFSAEFPKEGPSILRIQQVVRGDSAAYFCASSPGQRGLYNEQFFGPGTRLTVL.

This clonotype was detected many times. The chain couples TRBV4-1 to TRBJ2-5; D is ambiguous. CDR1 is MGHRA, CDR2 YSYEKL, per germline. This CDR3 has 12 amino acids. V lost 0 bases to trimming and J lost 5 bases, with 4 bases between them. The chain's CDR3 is CASSQEGETQYF. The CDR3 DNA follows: TGCGCCAGCAGCCAAGAGGGGGAGACCCAGTACTTC.

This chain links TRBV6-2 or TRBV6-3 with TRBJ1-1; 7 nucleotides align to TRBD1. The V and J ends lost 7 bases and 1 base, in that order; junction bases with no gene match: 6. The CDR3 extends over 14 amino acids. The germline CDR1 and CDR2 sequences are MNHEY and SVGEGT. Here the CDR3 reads CASTRGQPNTEAFF. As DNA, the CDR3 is TGTGCCAGCACTAGGGGACAGCCGAACACTGAAGCTTTCTTT.

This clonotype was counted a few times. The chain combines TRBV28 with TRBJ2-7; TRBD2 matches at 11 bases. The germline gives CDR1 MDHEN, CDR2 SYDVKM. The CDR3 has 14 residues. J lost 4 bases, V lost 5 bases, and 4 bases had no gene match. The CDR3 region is CASSILAGAYEQYF. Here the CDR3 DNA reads TGTGCCAGCAGTATACTAGCGGGAGCGTACGAGCAGTACTTC.

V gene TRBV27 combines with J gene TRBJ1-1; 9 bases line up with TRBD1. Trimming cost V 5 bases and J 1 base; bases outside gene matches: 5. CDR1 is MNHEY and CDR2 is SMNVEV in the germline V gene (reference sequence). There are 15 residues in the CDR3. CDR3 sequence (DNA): TGTGCCAGCAGTCCCGGGGACAGGGCGAACACTGAAGCTTTCTTT. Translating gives CASSPGDRANTEAFF.

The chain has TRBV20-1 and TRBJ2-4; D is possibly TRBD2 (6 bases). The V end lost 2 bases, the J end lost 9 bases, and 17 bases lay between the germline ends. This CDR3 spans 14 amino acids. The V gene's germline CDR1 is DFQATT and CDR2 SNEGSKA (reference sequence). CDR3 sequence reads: CSARLGTGGVIQYF. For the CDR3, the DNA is TGCAGTGCTAGACTTGGGACTGGCGGGGTCATTCAGTACTTC.

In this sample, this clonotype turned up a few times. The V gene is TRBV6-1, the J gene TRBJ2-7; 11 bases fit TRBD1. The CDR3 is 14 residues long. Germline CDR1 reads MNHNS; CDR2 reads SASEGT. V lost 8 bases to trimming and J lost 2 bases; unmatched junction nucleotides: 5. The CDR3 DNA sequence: TGTGCCAGCTGGGACAGGGGGGACACCTACGAGCAGTACTTC. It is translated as CASWDRGDTYEQYF.

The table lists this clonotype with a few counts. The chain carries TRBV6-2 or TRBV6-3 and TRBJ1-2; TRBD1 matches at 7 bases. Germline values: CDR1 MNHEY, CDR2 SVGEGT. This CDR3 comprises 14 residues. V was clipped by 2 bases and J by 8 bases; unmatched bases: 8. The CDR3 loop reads CASSYRTDRDGYTF. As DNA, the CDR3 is TGTGCCAGCAGTTACCGTACCGACAGGGACGGCTACACCTTC.

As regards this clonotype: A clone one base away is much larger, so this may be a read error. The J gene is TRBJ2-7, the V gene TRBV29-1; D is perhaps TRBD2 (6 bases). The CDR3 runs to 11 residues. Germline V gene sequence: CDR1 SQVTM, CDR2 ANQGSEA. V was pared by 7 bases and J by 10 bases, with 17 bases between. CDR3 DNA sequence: TGCAGCGGAGGACACCCTAGCGACCAGTACTTC. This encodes CSGGHPSDQYF.

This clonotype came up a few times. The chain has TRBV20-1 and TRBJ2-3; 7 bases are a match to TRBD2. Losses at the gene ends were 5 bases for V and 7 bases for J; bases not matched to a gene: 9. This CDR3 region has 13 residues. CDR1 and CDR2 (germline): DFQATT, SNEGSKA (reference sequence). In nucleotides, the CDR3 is TGCAGTGCTGGGGGGGAGGGCCGGTATACGCAGTATTTT. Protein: CSAGGEGRYTQYF.